These T cell receptor beta chains were read from a single sample in a study of blood T cell repertoires in COVID-19. TCRdb's copy holds only in-frame clones and misses some; the assay was immunoSEQ multiplex PCR. The data hold some 73,000 clones, with 84% observed a single time. Sample: peripheral blood. The receptor source for this set is a human donor in a cohort sampled during active COVID-19. The CDR3 runs from the conserved cysteine through the conserved F or W. The D gene is left open where the match is weak. For some rows the clone size is stated as once, few or many, or as a class when expanded; others skip it.

>NA|TRBJ1-1|NA|TRBV7-9
CASSATGNTEAFF
TGTGCCAGCAGCGCTACAGGGAACACTGAAGCTTTCTTT
>NA|TRBJ1-4|once|TRBV6-1
CASSDNHRENEKLFF
TGTGCCAGCAGTGACAACCACAGGGAGAATGAAAAACTGTTTTTT
>NA|TRBJ1-6|NA|TRBV4-1
CASSQENRVYSPLHF
TGCGCCAGCAGCCAAGAGAACAGGGTCTATTCACCCCTCCACTTT
>NA|TRBJ2-2|NA|TRBV19
CASSPRQFGGELFF
TGTGCCAGTAGCCCTAGACAGTTCGGAGGGGAGCTGTTTTTT
>NA|TRBJ1-6|few|TRBV3-1/TRBV3-2
CASSQGGPGYNSPLHF
TGTGCCAGCAGCCAGGGGGGACCGGGCTATAATTCACCCCTCCACTTT
>TRBD1|TRBJ2-7|NA|TRBV7-8
CASSLGAGGIYEQYF
TGTGCCAGCAGCTTAGGGGCAGGGGGAATTTACGAGCAGTACTTC
>TRBD2|TRBJ2-1|NA|TRBV7-2
CASTPLVGLDEQFF
TGTGCCAGCACCCCTCTCGTGGGACTAGATGAGCAGTTCTTC
>NA|TRBJ1-1|NA|TRBV5-5
CASSLSQGNAAEAFF
TGTGCCAGCAGCTTGAGCCAGGGGAATGCCGCTGAAGCTTTCTTT
>TRBD1|TRBJ2-7|NA|TRBV7-9
CASSYTGAYEQYF
TGTGCCAGCAGCTATACAGGGGCCTACGAGCAGTACTTC
>TRBD2|TRBJ2-1|NA|TRBV9
CASSGTGTSGEEQFF
TGTGCCAGCAGCGGTACCGGGACTAGCGGCGAGGAGCAGTTCTTC
>NA|TRBJ1-5|few|TRBV2
CASRMDSLNQPQHF
TGTGCCAGCCGGATGGACAGTCTCAATCAGCCCCAGCATTTT
>TRBD2|TRBJ2-2|NA|TRBV4-2
CASSRKRGGGTGELFF
TGTGCCAGCAGCCGCAAGCGGGGGGGAGGCACCGGGGAGCTGTTTTTT
>TRBD1|TRBJ1-5|NA|TRBV19
CASSATGENQPQHF
TGTGCCAGTTCGGCGACAGGGGAAAATCAGCCCCAGCATTTT
>TRBD2|TRBJ2-1|NA|TRBV6-5
CATTSGGDEQFF
TGTGCCACTACTAGCGGGGGTGATGAGCAGTTCTTC
>NA|TRBJ1-6|few|TRBV4-1
CASTTTTESGSPLHF
TGCGCCAGCACGACTACCACAGAGAGCGGTTCACCCCTCCACTTT
>NA|TRBJ2-2|NA|TRBV19
CATCGGGSIGELFF
TGTGCCACTTGTGGGGGGGGCTCGATCGGGGAGCTGTTTTTT